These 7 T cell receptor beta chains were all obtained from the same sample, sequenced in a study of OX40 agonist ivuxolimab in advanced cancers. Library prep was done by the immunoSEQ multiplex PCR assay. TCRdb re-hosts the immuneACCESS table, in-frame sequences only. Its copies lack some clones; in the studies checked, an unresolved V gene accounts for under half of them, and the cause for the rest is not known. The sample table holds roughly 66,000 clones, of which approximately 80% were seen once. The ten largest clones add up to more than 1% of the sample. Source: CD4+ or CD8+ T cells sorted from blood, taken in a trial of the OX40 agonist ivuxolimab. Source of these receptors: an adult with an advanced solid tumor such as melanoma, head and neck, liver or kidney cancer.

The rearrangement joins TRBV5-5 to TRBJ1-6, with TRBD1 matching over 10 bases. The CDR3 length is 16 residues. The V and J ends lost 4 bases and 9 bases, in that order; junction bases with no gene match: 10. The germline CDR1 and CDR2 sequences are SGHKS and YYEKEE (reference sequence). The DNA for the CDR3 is TGTGCCAGCAGCACGGGACAGGGGACCAGGGGTTCACCCCTCCACTTT. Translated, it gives CASSTGQGTRGSPLHF.

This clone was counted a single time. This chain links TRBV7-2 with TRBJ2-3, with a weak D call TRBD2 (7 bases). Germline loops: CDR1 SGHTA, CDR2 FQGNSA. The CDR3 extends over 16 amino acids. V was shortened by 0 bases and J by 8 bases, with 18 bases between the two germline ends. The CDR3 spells CASSLAQAGTPGTQYF. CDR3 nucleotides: TGTGCCAGCAGCTTAGCGCAAGCGGGGACACCGGGTACGCAGTATTTT.

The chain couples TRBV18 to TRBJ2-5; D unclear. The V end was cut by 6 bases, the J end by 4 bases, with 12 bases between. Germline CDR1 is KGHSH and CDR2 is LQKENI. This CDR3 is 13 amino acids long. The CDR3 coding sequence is TGTGCCAGCTCCCCGGGTTCTAGAGAGACCCAGTACTTC. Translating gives CASSPGSRETQYF.

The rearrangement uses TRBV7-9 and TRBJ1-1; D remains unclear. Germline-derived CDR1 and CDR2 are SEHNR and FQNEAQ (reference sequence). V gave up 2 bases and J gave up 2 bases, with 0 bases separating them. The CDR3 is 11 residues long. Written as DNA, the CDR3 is TGTGCCAGCAGCTTAAACACTGAAGCTTTCTTT. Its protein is CASSLNTEAFF.

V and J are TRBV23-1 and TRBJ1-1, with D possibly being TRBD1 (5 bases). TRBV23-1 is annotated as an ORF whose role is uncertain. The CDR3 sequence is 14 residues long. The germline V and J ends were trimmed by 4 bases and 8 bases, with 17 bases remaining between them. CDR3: CASSREGSLTEAFF. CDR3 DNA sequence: TGCGCCAGCAGTCGAGAGGGGTCTCTAACCGAAGCTTTCTTT.

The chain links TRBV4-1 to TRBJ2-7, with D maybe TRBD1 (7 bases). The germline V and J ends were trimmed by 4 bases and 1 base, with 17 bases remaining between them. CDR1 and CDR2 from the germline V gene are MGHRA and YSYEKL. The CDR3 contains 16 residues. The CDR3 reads CASSRDSGTVSYEQYF. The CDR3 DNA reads TGCGCCAGCAGCCGGGACTCCGGGACAGTATCCTACGAGCAGTACTTC.

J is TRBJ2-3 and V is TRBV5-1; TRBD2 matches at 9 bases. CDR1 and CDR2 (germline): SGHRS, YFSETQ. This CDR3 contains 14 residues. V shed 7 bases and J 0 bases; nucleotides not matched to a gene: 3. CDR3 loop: CASQTSGSTDTQYF. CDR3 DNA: TGCGCCAGCCAGACTAGCGGAAGCACAGATACGCAGTATTTT. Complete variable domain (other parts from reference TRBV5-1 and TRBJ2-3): KAGVTQTPRYLIKTRGQQVTLSCSPISGHRSVSWYQQTPGQGLQFLFEYFSETQRNKGNFPGRFSGRQFSNSRSEMNVSTLELGDSALYLCASQTSGSTDTQYFGPGTRLTVL.